Listed below are T cell receptor beta chains from one sample, sequenced in a study of response to subunit inactivated influenza vaccine. TCRdb redid the calling of the RT-PCR reads with MiXCR, one entry per CDR3 protein. The sample lists a few hundred thousand distinct CDR3 sequences; 22% were seen once. This material consisted of PBMCs from blood, taken roughly 20 months after vaccination. These receptors originate from a man aged 50-75 years who received an inactivated influenza vaccine. Both conserved end residues are part of each CDR3. A D gene is named only where the DNA matches it firmly. Size values are once, few and many counts, or a class for expanded clones, and some rows have none.

TGTGCCAGCAGCCCCTCAGGCTCCTATGGCTACACCTTC	CASSPSGSYGYTF	many	NA	TRBV7-2	TRBJ1-2
TGTGCCAGCAGTTCCTCACGGATCTGGAGCAATCAGCCCCAGCATTTT	CASSSSRIWSNQPQHF	NA	NA	TRBV28	TRBJ1-5
TGTGCCAGCTCCGAAGGTCAGGGGTCCCCCTACGAGCAGTACTTC	CASSEGQGSPYEQYF	NA	NA	TRBV18	TRBJ2-7
TGTGCCAGCAGTCAGGGCTGGGGGGGTGACAATGAGCAGTTCTTC	CASSQGWGGDNEQFF	few	TRBD2	TRBV6-1	TRBJ2-1
TGTGCCAGCACCCAAGAGTTGGCGGGTCCCACAGATACGCAGTATTTT	CASTQELAGPTDTQYF	few	NA	TRBV5-6	TRBJ2-3
TGTGCCAGCAGTTTCCGGACGGACGCAACTAATGAAAAACTGTTTTTT	CASSFRTDATNEKLFF	few	NA	TRBV6-5	TRBJ1-4
TGTGCCACCAGCCTACTAGCGGTCGGCTCAGATACGCAGTATTTT	CATSLLAVGSDTQYF	few	TRBD2	TRBV15	TRBJ2-3
TGTGCCAGTAGTCACTGGACAGGGAACTATGGCTACACCTTC	CASSHWTGNYGYTF	NA	TRBD1	TRBV19	TRBJ1-2
TGTGCCAGCAGTACCGGACAGGGGGCGCATGGTGAGCAGTTCTTC	CASSTGQGAHGEQFF	NA	TRBD1	TRBV2	TRBJ2-1
TGCAGTGCCCGGGACAGGGTAACCGGGGAGCTGTTTTTT	CSARDRVTGELFF	few	TRBD1	TRBV20-1	TRBJ2-2
TGCGCCAGCAGCCAAGAAGCCTCTAATTCACCCCTCCACTTT	CASSQEASNSPLHF	NA	NA	TRBV4-1	TRBJ1-6
TGTGCCAGCCGGGAAAGGGGGGTTATGAACACTGAAGCTTTCTTT	CASRERGVMNTEAFF	NA	NA	TRBV27	TRBJ1-1
TGTGCCAGCAGCAGACCGACAGTCAACACTGAAGCTTTCTTT	CASSRPTVNTEAFF	many	NA	TRBV5-6	TRBJ1-1
TGTGCCAGCAGTGGTCCCAGCGGGGGGCTAAGGAATGAGCAGTTCTTC	CASSGPSGGLRNEQFF	NA	TRBD2	TRBV2	TRBJ2-1
TGCAGTGCTAGAGATCCCTGGACAGTTAGCAATCAGCCCCAGCATTTT	CSARDPWTVSNQPQHF	few	NA	TRBV20-1	TRBJ1-5
TGTGCCAGCAGCTCGTGGGCCGGGGAGAACACAGATACGCAGTATTTT	CASSSWAGENTDTQYF	few	NA	TRBV7-9	TRBJ2-3
TGCGCCAGCAGCCAGGGGACAGGGTTAACCTACGAGCAGTACTTC	CASSQGTGLTYEQYF	NA	TRBD1	TRBV4-1	TRBJ2-7
TGCGCCAGCAGATTCGAGGATCCCTACGAGCAGTACTTC	CASRFEDPYEQYF	few	NA	TRBV5-1	TRBJ2-7
TGCGCCAGCAGCCAAGACCCAGGGGCCAATCAGCCCCAGCATTTT	CASSQDPGANQPQHF	few	NA	TRBV4-1	TRBJ1-5
TGTGCCAGCAGTTTATACGGGGGACCCACTAGCACAGATACGCAGTATTTT	CASSLYGGPTSTDTQYF	NA	NA	TRBV12-3/TRBV12-4	TRBJ2-3
TGTGCCACCAGCAGAGATCCCTTTACAGGGTCCGAGCAGTACTTC	CATSRDPFTGSEQYF	few	NA	TRBV15	TRBJ2-7
TGTGCCAGCAGCCCCAGGGTGAACTATGGCTACACCTTC	CASSPRVNYGYTF	few	NA	TRBV6-1	TRBJ1-2
TGTGCCATCAGTGATCCAGGTTACGAGCAGTACTTC	CAISDPGYEQYF	NA	NA	TRBV10-3	TRBJ2-7
TGTGCCTGGAAAACCGGGACAAGGAACACCGGGGAGCTGTTTTTT	CAWKTGTRNTGELFF	NA	NA	TRBV30	TRBJ2-2
TGCGCCAGCAGCCCAATAGCGGGAGAGGGCACAGATACGCAGTATTTT	CASSPIAGEGTDTQYF	NA	TRBD2	TRBV4-3	TRBJ2-3
TGTGCCAGCACGGGGGGCGTGGGTCAGCCCCAGCATTTT	CASTGGVGQPQHF	few	NA	TRBV25-1	TRBJ1-5
TGCGCCAGCAGCCAAGGTAGCGGGAGCTACACAGATACGCAGTATTTT	CASSQGSGSYTDTQYF	few	TRBD2	TRBV5-1	TRBJ2-3
TGTGCCAGCAGCCAAGTTGGTCAGGGCGACTACACCTTC	CASSQVGQGDYTF	NA	NA	TRBV3-1	TRBJ1-2
TGCGCCAGCAGCCCGGAAAGCGTTTTGAATGAAAAACTGTTTTTT	CASSPESVLNEKLFF	few	NA	TRBV5-1	TRBJ1-4
TGTGCCAGCAGTGACGAGGATTCCGACACAGATACGCAGTATTTT	CASSDEDSDTDTQYF	NA	NA	TRBV6-4	TRBJ2-3
TGCAGCGGTGGGGGGAGCTCCTACAATGAGCAGTTCTTC	CSGGGSSYNEQFF	few	NA	TRBV29-1	TRBJ2-1
TGTGCCAGTAGCAAGCGGGGGGGTCCCCCCAATGAGCAGTTCTTC	CASSKRGGPPNEQFF	NA	TRBD2	TRBV19	TRBJ2-1
TGCGCCAGCAGTGAGTCGGGGGGTCGGAATCAGCCCCAGCATTTT	CASSESGGRNQPQHF	few	NA	TRBV10-1	TRBJ1-5
TGTGCCATCAGTCCGGGACAGTCGCTGGATTCACCCCTCCACTTT	CAISPGQSLDSPLHF	many	TRBD1	TRBV10-3	TRBJ1-6
TGTGCCATCAGCGAGGGGGAAGCCTATGGCTACACCTTC	CAISEGEAYGYTF	few	NA	TRBV10-3	TRBJ1-2
TGCAGCGTTGAAGAGGCGGGTCGGAATACGCAGTATTTT	CSVEEAGRNTQYF	few	NA	TRBV29-1	TRBJ2-3
TGTGCCAGCAGCCTTGGGACTAGCGCCTTCCAAGAGACCCAGTACTTC	CASSLGTSAFQETQYF	few	TRBD2	TRBV28	TRBJ2-5
TGTGCCGCTGGCAGGGGACATGGTCAGCCCCAGCATTTT	CAAGRGHGQPQHF	NA	NA	TRBV6-2/TRBV6-3	TRBJ1-5
TGTGCCAGCAGCGCAGGACAGCCCTCCTACGAGCAGTACTTC	CASSAGQPSYEQYF	NA	NA	TRBV9	TRBJ2-7
TGTGCCAGCAGATACGGGACATTCAATTCACCCCTCCACTTT	CASRYGTFNSPLHF	NA	NA	TRBV6-5	TRBJ1-6
TGCAGTGCTAGGGGCCAGACACAAAGCTCCTATAATTCACCCCTCCACTTT	CSARGQTQSSYNSPLHF	few	NA	TRBV20-1	TRBJ1-6
TGTGCCAGCAGTTTATGGGGACAGGGAAAACAGCCCCAGCATTTT	CASSLWGQGKQPQHF	few	TRBD1	TRBV27	TRBJ1-5
TGTGCCAGCAGCCCGATTTCACCCCTCCACTTT	CASSPISPLHF	many	NA	TRBV21-1	TRBJ1-6
TGCGCCAGCAGCTTCGGCGTCGGGGGGGATAATTCACCCCTCCACTTT	CASSFGVGGDNSPLHF	few	NA	TRBV5-1	TRBJ1-6
TGTGCCAGCAGCTTAGCGGAGGGGCCGTCCTATGGCTACACCTTC	CASSLAEGPSYGYTF	few	NA	TRBV7-2	TRBJ1-2
TGCAGTGCTAGAGGTCGTAAGCGGGGGAGTGGCGGGGAGCTGTTTTTT	CSARGRKRGSGGELFF	few	TRBD2	TRBV20-1	TRBJ2-2
TGTGCCATCAGTGGACTAGCGGACAATGAGCAGTTCTTC	CAISGLADNEQFF	NA	TRBD2	TRBV10-3	TRBJ2-1
TGTGCCAGCAGTGAACGCAGGGAAGTCGAAGGCTACACCTTC	CASSERREVEGYTF	NA	NA	TRBV2	TRBJ1-2
TGCGCCAGCAGCGATACGAGCAACACCATATATTTT	CASSDTSNTIYF	many	NA	TRBV5-1	TRBJ1-3
TGTGCCAGCAGTCCTGGGCCCAGGGGCACTGAAGCTTTCTTT	CASSPGPRGTEAFF	few	NA	TRBV2	TRBJ1-1
TGCGCCAGCAGCTTGTCTCGTCGGGACGCCTCATCGGTATACTTC	CASSLSRRDASSVYF	few	NA	TRBV5-1	TRBJ2-7